The 12 T cell receptor beta chains below all came from one sample that was sequenced in a study of cytomegalovirus exposure and HLA in healthy donors. The PCR had 60 Vbeta and 13 Jbeta primers. Only in-frame clones appear in the TCRdb table, and some are missing; sequencing was by immunoSEQ multiplex PCR. Here the sample spans roughly 190,000 clones, about 80% being singletons. Sequencing input: PBMCs. These receptors were obtained from a man aged 35-49 years in good health and CMV-seropositive.

V usage is TRBV2 and J usage is TRBJ2-5, with TRBD2 matching over 9 bases. CDR3 length: 17 amino acids. Looked up from germline, CDR1 is SNHLY and CDR2 is FYNNEI. After removal of 6 bases from V and 4 bases from J, the junction contained 15 bases not matched to a gene. CDR3 sequence: CASSPSGVAGEGETQYF. The CDR3 coding sequence is TGTGCCAGCAGCCCATCCGGGGTAGCGGGGGAGGGAGAGACCCAGTACTTC.

This chain connects TRBV7-9 to TRBJ1-2; TRBD1 matches at 8 bases. The CDR3 is made up of 17 amino acids. Germline V gene data show CDR1 as SEHNR and CDR2 as FQNEAQ (reference sequence). Trimming cost V 5 bases and J 3 bases; bases outside gene matches: 14. In nucleotides, the CDR3 is TGTGCCAGCAGCCCAGGCACAGGGGGATTCCTCGACTATGGCTACACCTTC. Protein product: CASSPGTGGFLDYGYTF.

V usage is TRBV7-2 and J usage is TRBJ1-4, with D tentatively TRBD1 (5 bases). The CDR3 sequence is 15 residues long. Germline CDR1 SGHTA, CDR2 FQGNSA. The V gene lost 1 base and the J gene lost 7 bases, with 13 bases spanning the gap. CDR3: CASSLGVPRGEKLFF. The DNA of the CDR3 is TGTGCCAGCAGCTTAGGGGTGCCTAGGGGTGAAAAACTGTTTTTT.

The V gene is TRBV2, the J gene TRBJ2-7; perhaps TRBD2 as D (5 bases). The CDR3 is 14 residues long. The V end lost 7 bases, the J end lost 0 bases, and 13 bases lay between the germline ends. Per germline, CDR1 SNHLY and CDR2 FYNNEI. CDR3 in amino acids: CASILASSSYEQYF. The DNA of the CDR3 is TGTGCCAGCATTTTAGCGAGTAGCTCCTACGAGCAGTACTTC.

The genes are TRBV15 and TRBJ2-7, with D unresolved. Germline assignment: CDR1 LNHNV and CDR2 YYDKDF (reference sequence). The CDR3 extends over 13 amino acids. Trimming left V 0 bases short and J 6 bases short, with 9 bases between. CDR3 region: CATSRDHGFEQYF. The CDR3 DNA follows: TGTGCCACCAGCAGAGATCACGGTTTCGAGCAGTACTTC.

The chain carries TRBV7-3 and TRBJ2-2; perhaps TRBD1 as D (6 bases). Germline V gene lookup returns CDR1 SGHTA and CDR2 FQGTGA. V was pared by 3 bases and J by 4 bases, with 24 bases between. The CDR3 totals 19 residues. The chain's CDR3 is CASSLGYRQGTHGTGELFF. For the CDR3, the DNA is TGTGCCAGCAGCTTGGGCTATAGGCAGGGGACCCACGGCACCGGGGAGCTGTTTTTT.

J is TRBJ2-7 and V is TRBV6-5; a weak D match, TRBD2 (6 bases). The CDR3 has 13 amino acids. CDR1 MNHEY and CDR2 SVGAGI come from the germline V gene. V was shortened by 1 base and J by 6 bases, with 10 bases between the two germline ends. The CDR3, as DNA: TGTGCCAGCAGTTACTACCTCGGGGGCGAGCAGTACTTC. Protein: CASSYYLGGEQYF.

This clone has just a few counts. V and J are TRBV6-5 and TRBJ1-2, with TRBD1 as a possible D gene (6 bases). V was clipped by 7 bases and J by 4 bases, with 16 bases between them. This CDR3 contains 14 residues. Germline lookup yields CDR1 MNHEY and CDR2 SVGAGI. CDR3 loop: CASTQDSQGYGYTF. Here the CDR3 DNA reads TGTGCCAGCACCCAGGACTCACAGGGCTATGGCTACACCTTC.

The rearrangement uses TRBV28 and TRBJ2-7, with 7 bases matching TRBD2. The CDR3 is 16 amino acids. Germline V lookup: CDR1 MDHEN, CDR2 SYDVKM. Trimming removed 5 bases from V and 1 base from J; junction bases left unmatched: 11. DNA for the CDR3: TGTGCCAGCAGTCCCTCCTTGGGGAGGGCATCCTACGAGCAGTACTTC. Its protein is CASSPSLGRASYEQYF. The entire variable domain, with the rest obtained from reference TRBV28 and TRBJ2-7, is as follows: DVKVTQSSRYLVKRTGEKVFLECVQDMDHENMFWYRQDPGLGLRLIYFSYDVKMKEKGDIPEGYSVSREKKERFSLILESASTNQTSMYLCASSPSLGRASYEQYFGPGTRLTVT.

The V and J genes are TRBV7-3 and TRBJ2-5, with 9 bases matching TRBD2. In germline, CDR1 is SGHTA, CDR2 FQGTGA. Trimming cost V 5 bases and J 5 bases; bases outside gene matches: 15. The CDR3 runs 17 residues. The CDR3 protein is CASSPKKTSGLGETQYF. DNA for the CDR3: TGTGCCAGCAGCCCCAAGAAGACTAGCGGATTAGGGGAGACCCAGTACTTC.

The J gene is TRBJ1-6, the V gene TRBV28; a weak D match, TRBD1 (5 bases). Per the germline V gene, CDR1 is MDHEN and CDR2 is SYDVKM. CDR3 length: 14 amino acids. Trimming removed 2 bases at V and 7 bases at J, with 9 bases between. The CDR3 DNA is TGTGCCAGCAGTTTACCCAACAGGAATTCACCCCTCCACTTT. As protein: CASSLPNRNSPLHF.

Notes on this clone: Mismatch with germline at one junction end may stem from a read error. Other DNA sequences in this sample translate to the same CDR3. J is TRBJ1-2 and V is TRBV7-9, with 7 nucleotides matching TRBD1. Germline values: CDR1 SEHNR, CDR2 FQNEAQ (reference sequence). This CDR3 is 13 amino acids long. The chain's CDR3 is CASSQGQLYGYTF. CDR3 nucleotide sequence: TGTGCCAGCAGCCAGGGACAGCTCTATGGTTACACCTTC. Drawing the rest from reference TRBV7-9 and TRBJ1-2, the complete variable domain is DTGVSQNPRHKITKRGQNVTFRCDPISEHNRLYWYRQTLGQGPEFLTYFQNEAQLEKSRLLSDRFSAERPKGSFSTLEIQRTEQGDSAMYLCASSQGQLYGYTFGSGTRLTVV.